These 2 T cell receptor beta chains were all obtained from the same sample, sequenced in a study of CD8+CD57+ T cells in acquired aplastic anemia. The use of genomic DNA as template underpinned the TCR beta VDJ and CDR3 profiling. TCRdb reprocessed the reads via MiXCR and lists one record per CDR3 protein. Of about 170,000 distinct CDR3 sequences listed, about 64% are singletons. The sequenced sample was sorted CD4+, CD8+, or CD8+CD57+ T cells (not recorded which) from PBMCs. These receptors all stem from a human donor in good health.

This chain uses TRBV9 with TRBJ1-1; 9 bases are a match to TRBD1. V gave up 4 bases and J gave up 1 base; unmatched junction bases: 5. Germline V gene data show CDR1 as SGDLS and CDR2 as YYNGEE. There are 15 residues in the CDR3. CDR3 in amino acids: CASSPVGQGNTEAFF. For the CDR3, the DNA is TGTGCCAGCAGCCCAGTGGGACAGGGGAACACTGAAGCTTTCTTT.

The rearrangement uses TRBV25-1 and TRBJ2-1; 8 nucleotides align to TRBD1. The CDR3 covers 16 residues. With 5 bases clipped from V and 2 bases from J, the junction kept 8 bases outside the gene matches. Germline values: CDR1 MGHDK, CDR2 SYGVNS. The CDR3 DNA sequence: TGTGCCAGCAGTTACGGGACAGGAGTACCCTACAATGAGCAGTTCTTC. This codes for CASSYGTGVPYNEQFF.